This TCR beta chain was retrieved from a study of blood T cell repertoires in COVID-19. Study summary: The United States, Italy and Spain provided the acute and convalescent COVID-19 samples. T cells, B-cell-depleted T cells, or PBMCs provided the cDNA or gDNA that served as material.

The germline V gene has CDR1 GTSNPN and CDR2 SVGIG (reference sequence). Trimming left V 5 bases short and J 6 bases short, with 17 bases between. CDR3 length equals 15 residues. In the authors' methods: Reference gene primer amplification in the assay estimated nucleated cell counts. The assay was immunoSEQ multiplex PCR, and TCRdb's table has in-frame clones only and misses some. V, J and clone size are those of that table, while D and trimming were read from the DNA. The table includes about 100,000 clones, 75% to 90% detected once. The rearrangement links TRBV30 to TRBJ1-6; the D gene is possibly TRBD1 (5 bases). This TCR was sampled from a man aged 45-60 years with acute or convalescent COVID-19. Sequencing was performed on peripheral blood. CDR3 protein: CAWSQGSGFNSPLHF. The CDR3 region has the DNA TGTGCCTGGTCCCAAGGGTCAGGGTTTAATTCACCCCTCCACTTT.